This T cell receptor (beta chain) stems from a study of cytomegalovirus exposure and HLA in healthy donors. Study outcomes and limitations: Solely CMV serostatus was available to characterize immune exposure. According to the study, roughly 160 TCR beta chains were cytomegalovirus-associated. Reported results showed that the classifier diagnosed cytomegalovirus status with high specificity and sensitivity.

Concerning this clone: What it binds is unknown.

The primer mix had 60 Vbeta and 13 Jbeta primers. Original processing notes: Around 10 million shared chains were among approximately 87 million unique TCR beta chains counted in a later analysis. Profiling relied on immunoSEQ multiplex PCR, and the TCRdb table lists in-frame clones only, not all of them. The V and J calls and clone size were taken over from that table, and D and trimming were inferred from the DNA. The sample contains 90,000 or so clones, about 81% of which appear only once. The TCR originated in a man in his 60s in good health and CMV-seronegative. Input material: PBMCs.

The CDR3, as DNA: TGTGCCAGCAGGATGGGACAGGACAAAAGGCAGCCCCAGCATTTT. It is translated as CASRMGQDKRQPQHF. The J gene is TRBJ1-5, the V gene TRBV2; 8 bases are a match to TRBD1. The CDR3 loop spans 15 amino acids. From germline, CDR1 is SNHLY and CDR2 FYNNEI. V lost 6 bases and J lost 7; bases outside the gene matches: 11.